This TCR beta chain was observed in a study of cytotoxic CD8 clonotypes in ibrutinib-treated CLL. This clone was detected a few times. Its antigen is unidentified. The V end was cut by 7 bases, the J end by 0 bases, with 15 bases between. The CDR3 consists of 16 residues. In germline, CDR1 is MDHEN, CDR2 SYDVKM. Sequencing used immunoSEQ multiplex PCR; TCRdb keeps in-frame clones, though not all of them. The sample carries 200,000 or so clones, over 65% recorded once. The study, taken as a whole, reports: At the start, clonality exceeded age-matched healthy donors and followed circulating CD8+ T-cell counts.

The chain uses TRBV28 and TRBJ2-2, with a tentative D call TRBD2 (6 bases). This TCR was recovered from a human donor with chronic lymphocytic leukemia. The sample consisted of PBMCs, taken after 12 months of ibrutinib treatment. CDR3 sequence (DNA): TGTGCCAGCAATCCGGAGGGACGTCCGAACACCGGGGAGCTGTTTTTT. Protein product: CASNPEGRPNTGELFF.